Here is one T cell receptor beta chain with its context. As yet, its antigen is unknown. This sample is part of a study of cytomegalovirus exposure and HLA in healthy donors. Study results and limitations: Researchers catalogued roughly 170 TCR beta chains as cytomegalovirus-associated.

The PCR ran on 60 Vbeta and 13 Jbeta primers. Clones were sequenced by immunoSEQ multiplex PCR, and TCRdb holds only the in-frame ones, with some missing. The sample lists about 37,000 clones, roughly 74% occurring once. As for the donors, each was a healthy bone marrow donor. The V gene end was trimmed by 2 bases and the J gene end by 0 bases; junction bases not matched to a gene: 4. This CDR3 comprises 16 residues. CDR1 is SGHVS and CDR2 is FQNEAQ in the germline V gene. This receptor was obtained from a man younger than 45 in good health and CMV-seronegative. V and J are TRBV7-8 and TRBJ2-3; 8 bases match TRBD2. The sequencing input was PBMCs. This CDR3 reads CASSLRLAGSTDTQYF. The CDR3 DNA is TGTGCCAGCAGCTTACGCCTAGCGGGTAGCACAGATACGCAGTATTTT.